This T cell receptor (beta chain) was sequenced during a study of technical replicates of blood from a handful of donors. TCRdb's table, derived via immunoSEQ multiplex PCR, lists solely in-frame clones and lacks some. In the table there are about 79,000 clones, about nine tenths of which are singletons. The germline CDR1 and CDR2 sequences are SGHRS and YFSETQ. V was cut by 4 bases and J by 5 bases, with 16 bases left in between. The CDR3 totals 15 residues. This chain links TRBV5-1 with TRBJ2-1; perhaps TRBD2 as D (6 bases). This TCR came from a human donor in good health. Some clones in this sample may be carry-over from other donors' samples. The sequenced material came from T cells isolated from PBMCs. The CDR3 protein is CASSPRGTFHNEQFF. In DNA, the CDR3 is TGCGCCAGCAGCCCTCGAGGGACTTTCCACAATGAGCAGTTCTTC.